These 8 T cell receptor beta chains came from one sample sequenced in a study of control samples from healthy donors and cancer patients (dated by TCRdb to 2018 to 2020). Library preparation was by the immunoSEQ multiplex PCR assay. TCRdb re-hosts the immuneACCESS table, in-frame sequences only. Its copies lack some clones; in the studies checked, an unresolved V gene accounts for under half of them, and the cause for the rest is not known. The sample table holds roughly 70,000 clones, of which about 80% were seen once. The ten largest make up over 25% of the sample. Specimen: blood. Receptors originate from a man between 50 and 59 years old in good health.

The CDR3 DNA sequence: TGTGCCAGCAGCTTAGATCGGAGGAACACTGAAGCTTTCTTT. The encoded protein is CASSLDRRNTEAFF. This chain uses TRBV7-9 with TRBJ1-1; D remains ambiguous. The CDR3 has 14 amino acids. Trimming removed 1 base at V and 1 base at J, with 7 bases between. Germline V gives CDR1 SEHNR, CDR2 FQNEAQ (reference sequence).

The chain combines TRBV9 with TRBJ2-3; 8 bases fit TRBD2. CDR1 is SGDLS, CDR2 YYNGEE, per germline. V shed 0 bases, J shed 2 bases, and the junction held 5 bases outside the gene matches. The CDR3 runs to 16 residues. CDR3 residues: CASSVVPSGHTDTQYF. For the CDR3, the DNA is TGTGCCAGCAGCGTAGTCCCTAGCGGGCACACAGATACGCAGTATTTT.

The rearrangement links TRBV28 to TRBJ1-2, with D possibly matching TRBD1 (5 bases). This CDR3 spans 11 amino acids. The germline gives CDR1 MDHEN, CDR2 SYDVKM. The V end lost 5 bases, the J end lost 13 bases, and 14 bases lay between the germline ends. The CDR3: CASSRRGPTTF. For the CDR3, the DNA is TGTGCCAGCAGTCGACGGGGACCTACCACCTTC.

V usage is TRBV18 and J usage is TRBJ1-6; a weak D match, TRBD1 (6 bases). Trimming stripped 2 bases from V and 8 bases from J, with 16 bases between. CDR1 is KGHSH, CDR2 LQKENI, per germline. CDR3 length: 16 residues. In DNA, the CDR3 is TGTGCCAGCTCACCAAGATCTGGGGGCATGGATTCACCCCTCCACTTT. Translated, it gives CASSPRSGGMDSPLHF. The full variable domain, rest sourced from reference TRBV18 and TRBJ1-6, is NAGVMQNPRHLVRRRGQEARLRCSPMKGHSHVYWYRQLPEEGLKFMVYLQKENIIDESGMPKERFSAEFPKEGPSILRIQQVVRGDSAAYFCASSPRSGGMDSPLHFGNGTRLTVT.

CDR3 sequence (DNA): TGTGCCAGCAGACGACAGGGCCAGCAGTACTTC. Protein: CASRRQGQQYF. The rearrangement uses TRBV16 and TRBJ2-7; 7 bases line up with TRBD1. The length of the CDR3 is 11 residues. Trimming cost V 6 bases and J 8 bases; bases outside gene matches: 4. The germline gives CDR1 KGHSY, CDR2 FQNENV.

This chain joins TRBV19 and TRBJ2-5; 9 nucleotides align to TRBD1. Trimming at V came to 7 bases and at J to 5 bases, leaving 5 bases not matched to a gene. The germline CDR1 and CDR2 sequences are LNHDA and SQIVND (reference sequence). This CDR3 region has 13 residues. CDR3 protein: CASNRGRRETQYF. CDR3 sequence (DNA): TGTGCCAGTAACAGGGGGCGACGGGAGACCCAGTACTTC.

V and J are TRBV5-4 and TRBJ2-2; TRBD2 matches at 9 bases. CDR1 SGHNT and CDR2 YYREEE come from the germline V gene (reference sequence). J gave up 5 bases and V 6 bases, and 11 bases lay outside the gene matches. The CDR3 runs to 16 residues. CDR3 DNA sequence: TGTGCCAGCATGAAAGGGGCTAGCGGGGTTACCGGGGAGCTGTTTTTT. It yields the protein CASMKGASGVTGELFF. The variable domain in full, completed from reference TRBV5-4 and TRBJ2-2, reads ETGVTQSPTHLIKTRGQQVTLRCSSQSGHNTVSWYQQALGQGPQFIFQYYREEENGRGNFPPRFSGLQFPNYSSELNVNALELDDSALYLCASMKGASGVTGELFFGEGSRLTVL.

The chain joins TRBV19 to TRBJ1-1; 7 bases are shared with TRBD1. J gave up 5 bases and V 7 bases, and 10 bases lay outside the gene matches. The germline V gene encodes CDR1 LNHDA and CDR2 SQIVND (reference sequence). The CDR3 consists of 14 residues. The CDR3 sequence: CASTRGRLRTEAFF. CDR3 sequence (DNA): TGTGCCAGTACGAGGGGGCGACTTAGGACTGAAGCTTTCTTT. The full variable domain, its missing parts supplied by reference TRBV19 and TRBJ1-1, is DGGITQSPKYLFRKEGQNVTLSCEQNLNHDAMYWYRQDPGQGLRLIYYSQIVNDFQKGDIAEGYSVSREKKESFPLTVTSAQKNPTAFYLCASTRGRLRTEAFFGQGTRLTVV.